This T cell receptor beta chain was identified during a study of blood T cell repertoires in COVID-19. Study-level information: Nucleic acid was either cDNA or gDNA, and it came from T cells, B-cell-depleted T cells, or PBMCs.

Original handling: Cell counts per sample came from amplifying reference gene primers. Repertoires were generated with immunoSEQ multiplex PCR, while TCRdb's copy carries only in-frame clones and drops some. V, J and clone size reflect that table, while D and trimming were determined from the DNA. The data hold some 200,000 clones, with about 85% observed a single time. The CDR3 spans 16 residues. The V gene's germline CDR1 is LNHDA and CDR2 SQIVND (reference sequence). V lost 4 bases and J lost 6; bases outside the gene matches: 7. Input material: peripheral blood. J is TRBJ1-6 and V is TRBV19, with TRBD1 identical over 9 bases. This TCR derives from a woman over 75 in a cohort sampled during active or convalescent COVID-19. CDR3 in amino acids: CASSTVQGAANSPLHF. CDR3 in DNA: TGTGCCAGTAGTACCGTACAGGGGGCGGCTAATTCACCCCTCCACTTT.